These 6 T cell receptor beta chains were all obtained from the same sample, sequenced in a study of blood T cell repertoires in COVID-19. The assay was immunoSEQ multiplex PCR, and TCRdb's table has in-frame clones only and misses some. Of hundreds of thousands of clones listed, more than 75% are singletons. Material: PBMCs or T cells enriched from blood (not recorded which). Receptors were obtained from a woman in her forties or fifties who had recovered from COVID-19.

This clone occurred once. V and J are TRBV5-1 and TRBJ2-2; weak D call: TRBD1 (6 bases). The CDR3 is 17 amino acids. Per the germline V gene, CDR1 is SGHRS and CDR2 is YFSETQ. Trimming cost V 1 base and J 5 bases, with 18 bases left between them. The CDR3 region is CASSLQGYYQTTGELFF. CDR3 bases: TGCGCCAGCAGCTTGCAGGGGTATTACCAAACAACCGGGGAGCTGTTTTTT. Using reference TRBV5-1 and TRBJ2-2 for the parts outside the CDR3, the full variable domain is KAGVTQTPRYLIKTRGQQVTLSCSPISGHRSVSWYQQTPGQGLQFLFEYFSETQRNKGNFPGRFSGRQFSNSRSEMNVSTLELGDSALYLCASSLQGYYQTTGELFFGEGSRLTVL.

This sequence joins TRBV21-1 and TRBJ2-1; TRBD1, the D gene given by the table, was not confirmed from the DNA. TRBV21-1 is recorded as a pseudogene. The CDR3 covers 13 residues. The CDR3 loop is CARRDRGQLEQFF. The CDR3 DNA follows: TGTGCCAGGCGGGACAGGGGGCAGCTTGAGCAGTTCTTC.

The chain uses TRBV2 and TRBJ1-4, with D possibly TRBD1 on 6 matching bases. CDR1 is SNHLY and CDR2 is FYNNEI in the germline V gene. V was trimmed by 7 bases and J by 1 base, leaving 10 bases between them. This CDR3 is 14 amino acids long. CDR3: CASIQDRTNEKLFF. DNA for the CDR3: TGTGCCAGCATTCAGGACAGAACTAATGAAAAACTGTTTTTT. The variable domain in full, completed from reference TRBV2 and TRBJ1-4, reads EPEVTQTPSHQVTQMGQEVILRCVPISNHLYFYWYRQILGQKVEFLVSFYNNEISEKSEIFDDQFSVERPDGSNFTLKIRSTKLEDSAMYFCASIQDRTNEKLFFGSGTQLSVL.

This clone was counted only a few times. The chain links TRBV5-1 to TRBJ2-7, with TRBD1 matching 10 bases. V trimming: 3 bases; J trimming: 6 bases; junction bases outside the gene matches: 9. Germline V gene data show CDR1 as SGHRS and CDR2 as YFSETQ. This CDR3 is 15 amino acids long. CDR3 DNA sequence: TGCGCCAGCAGCTCCACTCCGGGACAGGGGATCGAGCAGTACTTC. Translating it yields CASSSTPGQGIEQYF.

V and J are TRBV3-1 (or the pseudogene TRBV3-2) and TRBJ1-2; D perhaps matches TRBD1 (5 bases). The V end lost 1 base, the J end lost 8 bases, and 8 bases lay between the germline ends. The CDR3 consists of 12 residues. In germline, CDR1 is LGHDT, CDR2 YNNKEL (reference sequence). The CDR3 nucleotides read TGTGCCAGCAGCCAAGCGGGGGTAGGCTACACCTTC. Amino acid sequence: CASSQAGVGYTF.

The chain has TRBV18 and TRBJ2-3; D is uncertain. V was pared by 5 bases and J by 1 base, with 7 bases between. The CDR3 is 13 residues long. The germline gives CDR1 KGHSH, CDR2 LQKENI. CDR3 sequence: CASSIRGTDTQYF. The CDR3 DNA reads as TGTGCCAGCTCAATACGGGGCACAGATACGCAGTATTTT.